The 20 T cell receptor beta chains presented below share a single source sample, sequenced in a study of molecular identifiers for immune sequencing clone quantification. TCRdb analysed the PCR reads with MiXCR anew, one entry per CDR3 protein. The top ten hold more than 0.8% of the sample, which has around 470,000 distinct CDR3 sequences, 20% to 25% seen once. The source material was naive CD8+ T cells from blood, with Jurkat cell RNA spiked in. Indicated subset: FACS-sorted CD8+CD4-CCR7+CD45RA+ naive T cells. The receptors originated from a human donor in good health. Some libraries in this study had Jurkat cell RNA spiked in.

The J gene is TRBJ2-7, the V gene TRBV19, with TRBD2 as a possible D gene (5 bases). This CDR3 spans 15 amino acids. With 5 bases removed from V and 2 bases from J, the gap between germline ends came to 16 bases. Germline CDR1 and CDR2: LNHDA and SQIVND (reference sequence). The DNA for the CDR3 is TGTGCCAGTAGTCTGGGAATCAGCGGCCCCTACGAGCAGTACTTC. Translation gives CASSLGISGPYEQYF.

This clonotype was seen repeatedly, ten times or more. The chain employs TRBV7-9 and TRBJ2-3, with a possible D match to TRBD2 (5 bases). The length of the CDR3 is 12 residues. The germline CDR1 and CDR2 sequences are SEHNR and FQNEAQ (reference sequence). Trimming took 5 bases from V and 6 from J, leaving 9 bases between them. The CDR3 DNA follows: TGTGCCAGCAGCCATGGCGGGGATACGCAGTATTTT. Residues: CASSHGGDTQYF.

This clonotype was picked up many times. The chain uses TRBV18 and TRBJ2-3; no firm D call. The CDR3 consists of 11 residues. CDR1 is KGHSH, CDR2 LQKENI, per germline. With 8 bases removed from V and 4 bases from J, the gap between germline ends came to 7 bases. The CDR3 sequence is CASKDSDTQYF. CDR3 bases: TGTGCCAGCAAGGATTCAGATACGCAGTATTTT.

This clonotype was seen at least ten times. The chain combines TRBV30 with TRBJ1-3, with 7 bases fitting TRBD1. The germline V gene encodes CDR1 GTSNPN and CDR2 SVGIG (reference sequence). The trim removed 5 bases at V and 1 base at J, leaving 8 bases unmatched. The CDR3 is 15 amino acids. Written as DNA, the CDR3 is TGTGCCTGGGGACAGGAGGGGAGTTCTGGAAACACCATATATTTT. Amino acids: CAWGQEGSSGNTIYF.

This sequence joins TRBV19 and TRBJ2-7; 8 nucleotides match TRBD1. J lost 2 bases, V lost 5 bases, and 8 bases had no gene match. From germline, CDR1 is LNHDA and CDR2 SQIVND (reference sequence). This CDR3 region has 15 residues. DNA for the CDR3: TGTGCCAGTAGTTTCGGACAGGGTCTAGCCTACGAGCAGTACTTC. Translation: CASSFGQGLAYEQYF.

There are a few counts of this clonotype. CDR3 loop: CASSVRGAGELFF. As DNA, the CDR3 is TGTGCCAGCAGTGTAAGAGGCGCCGGGGAGCTGTTTTTT. This sequence joins TRBV27 and TRBJ2-2; D unresolved. CDR1 MNHEY and CDR2 SMNVEV come from the germline V gene (reference sequence). The length of the CDR3 is 13 residues. Trimming took 5 bases from V and 6 from J, leaving 10 bases between them.

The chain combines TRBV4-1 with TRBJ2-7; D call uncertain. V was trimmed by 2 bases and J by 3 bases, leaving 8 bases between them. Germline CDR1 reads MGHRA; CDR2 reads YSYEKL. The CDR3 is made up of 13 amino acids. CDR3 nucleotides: TGCGCCAGCAGCCAAACACAGAACTACGAGCAGTACTTC. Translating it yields CASSQTQNYEQYF.

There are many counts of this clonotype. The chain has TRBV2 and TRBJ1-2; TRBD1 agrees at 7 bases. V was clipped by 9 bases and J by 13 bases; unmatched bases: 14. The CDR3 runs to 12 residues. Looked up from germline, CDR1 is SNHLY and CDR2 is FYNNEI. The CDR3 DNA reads TGTGCCAGAACCGGGACAGCCGATGGATCCACCTTC. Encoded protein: CARTGTADGSTF.

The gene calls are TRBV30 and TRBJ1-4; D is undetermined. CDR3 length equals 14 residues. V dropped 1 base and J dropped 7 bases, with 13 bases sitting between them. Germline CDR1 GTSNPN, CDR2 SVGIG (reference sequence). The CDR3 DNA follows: TGTGCCTGGAGTGGGGGAAGGGTTGGTGAAAAACTGTTTTTT. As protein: CAWSGGRVGEKLFF.

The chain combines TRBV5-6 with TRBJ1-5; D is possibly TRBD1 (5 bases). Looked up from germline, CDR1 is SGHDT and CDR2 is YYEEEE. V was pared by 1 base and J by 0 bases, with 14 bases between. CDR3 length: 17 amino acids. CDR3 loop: CASSLRRDAYSNQPQHF. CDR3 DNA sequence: TGTGCCAGCAGCTTGAGGAGGGACGCTTATAGCAATCAGCCCCAGCATTTT.

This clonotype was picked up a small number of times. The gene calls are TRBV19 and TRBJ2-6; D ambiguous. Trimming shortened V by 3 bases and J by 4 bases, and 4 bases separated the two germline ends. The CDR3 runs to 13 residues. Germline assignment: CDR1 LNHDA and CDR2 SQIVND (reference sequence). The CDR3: CASSIVGANVLTF. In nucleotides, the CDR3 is TGTGCCAGTAGTATTGTCGGGGCCAACGTCCTGACTTTC. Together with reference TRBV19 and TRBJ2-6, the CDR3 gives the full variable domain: DGGITQSPKYLFRKEGQNVTLSCEQNLNHDAMYWYRQDPGQGLRLIYYSQIVNDFQKGDIAEGYSVSREKKESFPLTVTSAQKNPTAFYLCASSIVGANVLTFGAGSRLTVL.

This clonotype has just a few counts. CDR3 in amino acids: CASSPPGVENTEAFF. CDR3 DNA: TGTGCCAGTAGTCCCCCTGGGGTGGAGAACACTGAAGCTTTCTTT. The chain links TRBV19 to TRBJ1-1; D unresolved. CDR3 size: 15 residues. Per the germline V gene, CDR1 is LNHDA and CDR2 is SQIVND (reference sequence). V dropped 5 bases and J dropped 1 base, with 14 bases sitting between them.

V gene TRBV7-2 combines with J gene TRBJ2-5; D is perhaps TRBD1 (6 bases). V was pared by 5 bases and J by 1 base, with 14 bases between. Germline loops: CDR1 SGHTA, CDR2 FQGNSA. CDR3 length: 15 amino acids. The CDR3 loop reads CASSGPSRGQETQYF. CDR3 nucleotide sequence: TGTGCCAGCAGCGGCCCGAGCAGGGGCCAAGAGACCCAGTACTTC.

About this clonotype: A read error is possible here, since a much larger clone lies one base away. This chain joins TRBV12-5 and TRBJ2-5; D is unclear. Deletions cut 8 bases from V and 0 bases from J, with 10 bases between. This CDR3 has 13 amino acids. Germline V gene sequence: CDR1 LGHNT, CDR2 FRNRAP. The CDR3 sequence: CASSRGDQETQYF. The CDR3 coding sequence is TGTGCTAGTAGCCGTGGTGACCAAGAGACCCAGTACTTC.

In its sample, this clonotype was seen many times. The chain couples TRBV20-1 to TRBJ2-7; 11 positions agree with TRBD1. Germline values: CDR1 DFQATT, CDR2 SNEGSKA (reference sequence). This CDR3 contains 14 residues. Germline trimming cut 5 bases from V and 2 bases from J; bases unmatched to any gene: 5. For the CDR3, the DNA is TGCAGTGCTCTAGGACAGGGGGCCACCTACGAGCAGTACTTC. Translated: CSALGQGATYEQYF.

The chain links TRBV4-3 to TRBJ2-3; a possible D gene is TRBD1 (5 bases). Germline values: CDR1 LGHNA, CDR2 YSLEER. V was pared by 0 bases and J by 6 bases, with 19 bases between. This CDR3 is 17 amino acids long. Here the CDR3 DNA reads TGCGCCAGCAGCCAAGATCTGGTCAGGGCCTCCAGGGATACGCAGTATTTT. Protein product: CASSQDLVRASRDTQYF.

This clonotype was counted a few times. CDR3 protein: CASSEGLGRVNTEAFF. Here the CDR3 DNA reads TGTGCCAGCAGTGAAGGGTTGGGCAGGGTAAACACTGAAGCTTTCTTT. V gene TRBV2 combines with J gene TRBJ1-1; perhaps TRBD1 as D (5 bases). Trimming cost V 1 base and J 2 bases, with 14 bases left between them. The CDR3 extends over 16 amino acids. Germline V gene data show CDR1 as SNHLY and CDR2 as FYNNEI. Looking up the rest from reference TRBV2 and TRBJ1-1 gives the full variable domain: EPEVTQTPSHQVTQMGQEVILRCVPISNHLYFYWYRQILGQKVEFLVSFYNNEISEKSEIFDDQFSVERPDGSNFTLKIRSTKLEDSAMYFCASSEGLGRVNTEAFFGQGTRLTVV.

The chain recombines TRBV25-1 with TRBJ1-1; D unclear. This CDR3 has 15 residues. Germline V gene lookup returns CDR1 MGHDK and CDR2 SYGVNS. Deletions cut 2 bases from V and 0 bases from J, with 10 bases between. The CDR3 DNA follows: TGTGCCAGCAGTGAAGTAGACACTCTGAACACTGAAGCTTTCTTT. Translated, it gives CASSEVDTLNTEAFF.

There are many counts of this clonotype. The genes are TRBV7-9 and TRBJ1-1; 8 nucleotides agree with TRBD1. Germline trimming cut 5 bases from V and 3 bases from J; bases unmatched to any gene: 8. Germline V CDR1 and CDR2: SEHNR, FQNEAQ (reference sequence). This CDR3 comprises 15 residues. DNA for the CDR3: TGTGCCAGCAGCGGACGGACAGGGCCCGACACTGAAGCTTTCTTT. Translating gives CASSGRTGPDTEAFF.

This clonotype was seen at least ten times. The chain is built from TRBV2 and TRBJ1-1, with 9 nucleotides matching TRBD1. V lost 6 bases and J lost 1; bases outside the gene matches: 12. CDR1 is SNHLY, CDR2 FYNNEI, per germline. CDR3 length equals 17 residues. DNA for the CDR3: TGTGCCAGCAGGGCCGGACAGGGGATTTTCTGGAACACTGAAGCTTTCTTT. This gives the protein CASRAGQGIFWNTEAFF. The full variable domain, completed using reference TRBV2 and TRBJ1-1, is EPEVTQTPSHQVTQMGQEVILRCVPISNHLYFYWYRQILGQKVEFLVSFYNNEISEKSEIFDDQFSVERPDGSNFTLKIRSTKLEDSAMYFCASRAGQGIFWNTEAFFGQGTRLTVV.